The rows below give T cell receptor beta chains drawn from one sample of a study of cytomegalovirus exposure and HLA in healthy donors. Profiling relied on immunoSEQ multiplex PCR, and the TCRdb table lists in-frame clones only, not all of them. This sample has about 78,000 clones; 72% occur once, and the top ten carry 8.5% to 14%. The sample comprised PBMCs. The receptors shown here come from a woman in her forties in good health and CMV-seropositive. CDR3s include the opening cysteine and the closing phenylalanine or tryptophan. The D gene is left open where the match is weak. Rows may omit the clone size; those that give it use once, few, many or a size class.

cdr3_aa: CASSRTSGANEQFF; cdr3_nt: TGTGCCAGCAGCCGGACTAGCGGGGCCAATGAGCAGTTCTTC; d_call: TRBD2; clone_size: many; v_call: TRBV7-9; j_call: TRBJ2-1
cdr3_aa: CASSLEEGYPYEQYF; cdr3_nt: TGCGCCAGCAGCTTGGAAGAGGGTTACCCCTACGAGCAGTACTTC; d_call: NA; clone_size: NA; v_call: TRBV5-1; j_call: TRBJ2-7
cdr3_aa: CASSGSGMTNYGYTF; cdr3_nt: TGTGCCAGCAGTGGGTCGGGGATGACGAACTATGGCTACACCTTC; d_call: NA; clone_size: once; v_call: TRBV2; j_call: TRBJ1-2
cdr3_aa: CAWSQPGSGEKLFF; cdr3_nt: TGTGCCTGGAGCCAACCAGGGTCAGGCGAAAAACTGTTTTTT; d_call: NA; clone_size: NA; v_call: TRBV30; j_call: TRBJ1-4
cdr3_aa: CASSFEKGELFF; cdr3_nt: TGTGCCAGCAGCTTTGAAAAGGGGGAACTGTTTTTT; d_call: NA; clone_size: NA; v_call: TRBV7-9; j_call: TRBJ1-4
cdr3_aa: CASKGGPYSYEQYF; cdr3_nt: TGTGCCAGCAAAGGCGGTCCCTACTCCTACGAGCAGTACTTC; d_call: NA; clone_size: NA; v_call: TRBV27; j_call: TRBJ2-7
cdr3_aa: CASSQESGANEKLFF; cdr3_nt: TGTGCCAGCAGCCAAGAAAGTGGGGCGAATGAAAAACTGTTTTTT; d_call: NA; clone_size: NA; v_call: TRBV14; j_call: TRBJ1-4
cdr3_aa: CASRTRDSASTDTQYF; cdr3_nt: TGTGCCAGCAGGACGAGGGACAGCGCTAGCACAGATACGCAGTATTTT; d_call: TRBD1; clone_size: NA; v_call: TRBV27; j_call: TRBJ2-3
cdr3_aa: CASSPLWEGETGANVLTF; cdr3_nt: TGTGCCAGTAGCCCCTTATGGGAAGGGGAAACTGGGGCCAACGTCCTGACTTTC; d_call: NA; clone_size: few; v_call: TRBV19; j_call: TRBJ2-6
cdr3_aa: CASSPPSGAYEQYF; cdr3_nt: TGTGCCAGCTCACCACCGTCCGGAGCCTACGAGCAGTACTTC; d_call: NA; clone_size: NA; v_call: TRBV18; j_call: TRBJ2-7
cdr3_aa: CASSIGQVGGNQPQHF; cdr3_nt: TGTGCCAGTAGTATAGGACAGGTTGGGGGAAATCAGCCCCAGCATTTT; d_call: NA; clone_size: NA; v_call: TRBV19; j_call: TRBJ1-5
cdr3_aa: CASSRTGDDYEQYF; cdr3_nt: TGCGCCAGCAGCCGGACAGGGGACGACTACGAGCAGTACTTC; d_call: TRBD1; clone_size: few; v_call: TRBV4-1; j_call: TRBJ2-7
cdr3_aa: CASSQDGSGGATDTQYF; cdr3_nt: TGTGCCAGCAGCCAAGACGGTAGCGGGGGGGCCACAGATACGCAGTATTTT; d_call: TRBD2; clone_size: few; v_call: TRBV4-2; j_call: TRBJ2-3
cdr3_aa: CASSQDGRGRTGNTEAFF; cdr3_nt: TGTGCCAGCAGCCAAGATGGGAGGGGGAGAACGGGGAACACTGAAGCTTTCTTT; d_call: NA; clone_size: NA; v_call: TRBV4-2; j_call: TRBJ1-1
cdr3_aa: CASSESQGSATEAFF; cdr3_nt: TGTGCCAGCAGTGAATCACAGGGGTCGGCCACTGAAGCTTTCTTT; d_call: TRBD1; clone_size: few; v_call: TRBV6-1; j_call: TRBJ1-1
cdr3_aa: CASSLNGRRETQYF; cdr3_nt: TGCGCCAGCAGCTTGAACGGGAGGAGAGAGACCCAGTACTTC; d_call: TRBD2; clone_size: NA; v_call: TRBV5-1; j_call: TRBJ2-5
cdr3_aa: CSVVNRGGNYGYTF; cdr3_nt: TGCAGCGTTGTTAACAGGGGGGGAAACTATGGCTACACCTTC; d_call: TRBD1; clone_size: NA; v_call: TRBV29-1; j_call: TRBJ1-2
cdr3_aa: CASGEWGRGYGYTF; cdr3_nt: TGTGCCAGCGGGGAGTGGGGGCGAGGCTATGGCTACACCTTC; d_call: NA; clone_size: NA; v_call: TRBV27; j_call: TRBJ1-2
cdr3_aa: CASSSRQVYMNTEAFF; cdr3_nt: TGTGCCAGCAGCTCGCGACAGGTTTATATGAACACTGAAGCTTTCTTT; d_call: NA; clone_size: once; v_call: TRBV11-2; j_call: TRBJ1-1
cdr3_aa: CASSLEAGGVYNEQFF; cdr3_nt: TGTGCCAGCAGCTTGGAGGCGGGAGGAGTCTACAATGAGCAGTTCTTC; d_call: TRBD2; clone_size: NA; v_call: TRBV5-4; j_call: TRBJ2-1
cdr3_aa: CSVRTPPLYEQYF; cdr3_nt: TGCAGCGTTAGGACTCCCCCCCTCTACGAGCAGTACTTC; d_call: NA; clone_size: NA; v_call: TRBV29-1; j_call: TRBJ2-7